These 32 T cell receptor beta chains were all obtained from the same sample, sequenced in a study of human T cells and chemical hapten exposure. Sample time point: healthy volunteer bleed at 6 weeks. Extraction of total RNA was performed on unfractionated whole blood. TCRdb used MiXCR to reprocess the RACE reads, holding one entry per CDR3 protein. This sample carries approximately 79,000 distinct CDR3 sequences, 7% to 9% of them seen once, and the ten largest clones take approximately 1.5%. Sample: whole blood. The receptors derive from a male donor in good health. Some clones in this sample may be carry-over from other donors' samples.

The V call is TRBV7-9, the J call TRBJ2-5, with a tentative D call TRBD2 (6 bases). Per germline, CDR1 SEHNR and CDR2 FQNEAQ (reference sequence). V was shortened by 1 base and J by 2 bases, with 14 bases between the two germline ends. The CDR3 spans 16 residues. CDR3 region: CASSLVTLAGQETQYF. For the CDR3, the DNA is TGTGCCAGCAGCTTAGTGACCCTCGCGGGGCAAGAGACCCAGTACTTC.

This clonotype was seen at least ten times. This chain links TRBV5-1 with TRBJ2-7; D may be TRBD1 or TRBD2 (5 bases each). CDR1 SGHRS and CDR2 YFSETQ come from the germline V gene. CDR3 length equals 14 residues. V lost 4 bases to trimming and J lost 0 bases, with 11 bases between them. The CDR3, as DNA: TGCGCCAGCAGCCGATCAGGGAGCTCCTACGAGCAGTACTTC. It codes for CASSRSGSSYEQYF.

This clonotype was found a few times. The V gene is TRBV29-1, the J gene TRBJ1-2; 7 nucleotides agree with TRBD1. Trimming took 6 bases from V and 4 from J; bases not matched to a gene: 8. CDR3 length equals 13 residues. Germline CDR1 is SQVTM and CDR2 is ANQGSEA. CDR3 coding DNA: TGCAGCGTAGGAGGGACAGTAAGCTATGGCTACACCTTC. Translation gives CSVGGTVSYGYTF.

This clonotype appeared many times. The V call is TRBV12-3 or TRBV12-4, the J call TRBJ2-7; tentatively, D is TRBD2 (6 bases). This CDR3 is built from 14 residues. Trimming removed 5 bases from V and 0 bases from J, with 11 bases in between. The CDR3 DNA sequence: TGTGCCAGCAGTCTCGCCGGGAGCTCCTACGAGCAGTACTTC. Its protein is CASSLAGSSYEQYF.

There are many counts of this clonotype. This chain connects TRBV6-2 or TRBV6-3 to TRBJ1-4, with D unresolved. Germline CDR1 and CDR2: MNHEY and SVGEGT. V dropped 0 bases and J dropped 12 bases, with 14 bases sitting between them. The CDR3 has 14 residues. The CDR3 protein is CASSYSPPRNELFF. In DNA, the CDR3 is TGTGCCAGCAGTTACTCTCCACCTCGCAACGAACTGTTTTTT.

This clonotype was seen a handful of times. The chain couples TRBV10-3 to TRBJ2-7; tentative D call: TRBD1 (5 bases). CDR1 and CDR2 from the germline V gene are ENHRY and SYGVKD. Trimming shortened V by 4 bases and J by 0 bases, and 16 bases separated the two germline ends. There are 16 residues in the CDR3. This chain's CDR3 is CAISVTQGSTSYEQYF. The CDR3 DNA is TGTGCCATCAGTGTAACCCAGGGCTCGACCTCCTACGAGCAGTACTTC.

V and J are TRBV5-4 and TRBJ1-5, with no clear D. Trimming stripped 1 base from V and 1 base from J, with 6 bases between. In germline, CDR1 is SGHNT, CDR2 YYREEE (reference sequence). CDR3 size: 14 residues. Written as DNA, the CDR3 is TGTGCCAGCAGCTTGTTTTTGAGCAATCAGCCCCAGCATTTT. This encodes CASSLFLSNQPQHF.

This clonotype came up a few times. The chain couples TRBV7-9 to TRBJ2-6; 8 positions match TRBD1. This CDR3 region has 16 residues. With V trimmed by 10 bases and J by 0 bases, 8 bases remained unmatched. Germline CDR1 is SEHNR and CDR2 is FQNEAQ (reference sequence). The CDR3 DNA follows: TGTGCCACAACCGGGACAGGTTCCTCTGGGGCCAACGTCCTGACTTTC. Its protein product is CATTGTGSSGANVLTF.

There are a few counts of this clonotype. The chain employs TRBV12-3 or TRBV12-4 and TRBJ2-5; 11 nucleotides align to TRBD2. V dropped 6 bases and J dropped 1; count of bases not matched to a gene: 4. The CDR3 contains 15 residues. The CDR3 nucleotides are TGTGCCAGCAGGCTAGCGGGGGGAGGCCAAGAGACCCAGTACTTC. This gives the protein CASRLAGGGQETQYF.

This clonotype was seen only a few times. The gene calls are TRBV6-5 and TRBJ1-5; tentative D call: TRBD1 (6 bases). This CDR3 region has 14 residues. V lost 6 bases to trimming and J lost 7 bases, with 16 bases between them. CDR1 is MNHEY, CDR2 SVGAGI, per germline. The CDR3 DNA is TGTGCCAGCAGGCGTATACAGGGCGGACAGCCCCAGCATTTT. This codes for CASRRIQGGQPQHF.

The V and J genes are TRBV6-2 or TRBV6-3 and TRBJ1-2; 7 bases match TRBD1. The V segment lost 6 bases and the J segment 3 bases; nucleotides outside the gene matches: 7. The CDR3 spans 14 residues. Germline V CDR1 and CDR2: MNHEY, SVGEGT. The CDR3 DNA sequence: TGTGCCAGCAGGCCTTGGACAGGCGACTATGGCTACACCTTC. Translating it yields CASRPWTGDYGYTF.

This clonotype was detected many times. This sequence joins TRBV27 and TRBJ2-7, with TRBD2 matching over 7 bases. The CDR3 extends over 13 amino acids. The V segment lost 3 bases and the J segment 2 bases; nucleotides outside the gene matches: 1. Looked up from germline, CDR1 is MNHEY and CDR2 is SMNVEV (reference sequence). In DNA, the CDR3 is TGTGCCAGCAGTTTGGGGACTACCTACGAGCAGTACTTC. This sequence encodes CASSLGTTYEQYF.

This chain uses TRBV10-2 with TRBJ2-2; 9 positions match TRBD1. This CDR3 spans 15 amino acids. Germline lookup yields CDR1 WSHSY and CDR2 SAAADI. Trimming at V came to 5 bases and at J to 4 bases, leaving 5 bases not matched to a gene. CDR3 in amino acids: CASSTTGGSTGELFF. The CDR3 coding sequence is TGCGCCAGCAGTACGACAGGGGGAAGCACCGGGGAGCTGTTTTTT.

This clonotype was counted at least ten times. This sequence joins TRBV29-1 and TRBJ2-7; D unclear. V dropped 1 base and J dropped 6 bases, with 10 bases sitting between them. CDR1 and CDR2 from the germline V gene are SQVTM and ANQGSEA. The CDR3 runs to 12 residues. Here the CDR3 reads CSVEGLRAEQYF. CDR3 DNA: TGCAGCGTTGAAGGTCTTAGAGCCGAGCAGTACTTC.

The CDR3 sequence: CASSYFRVSANTGELFF. In nucleotides, the CDR3 is TGTGCCAGCAGTTACTTCCGAGTTAGCGCGAACACCGGGGAGCTGTTTTTT. This rearrangement joins TRBV6-5 to TRBJ2-2, with D possibly matching TRBD2 (5 bases). The CDR3 length is 17 residues. The V end lost 1 base, the J end lost 0 bases, and 12 bases lay between the germline ends. Germline-derived CDR1 and CDR2 are MNHEY and SVGAGI.

The rearrangement links TRBV18 to TRBJ1-1; D unclear. V lost 0 bases and J 3 bases, leaving 5 bases between the germline ends. The CDR3 is 13 residues long. Germline CDR1 and CDR2: KGHSH and LQKENI. CDR3 nucleotide sequence: TGTGCCAGCTCACCACCGCAGGACACTGAAGCTTTCTTT. Protein sequence: CASSPPQDTEAFF.

The chain carries TRBV4-1 and TRBJ1-2; no firm D call. V was trimmed by 1 base and J by 4 bases, leaving 16 bases between them. The CDR3 runs to 16 residues. Looked up from germline, CDR1 is MGHRA and CDR2 is YSYEKL. In nucleotides, the CDR3 is TGCGCCAGCAGCCAAGTTTTTGTACGGACCCTCTATGGCTACACCTTC. Amino acids: CASSQVFVRTLYGYTF.

This clonotype was observed at least ten times. The chain is built from TRBV7-9 and TRBJ2-1, with D perhaps given as TRBD1 or TRBD2 (7 bases each). V lost 2 bases and J 1 base, leaving 12 bases between the germline ends. The CDR3 runs to 16 residues. Germline loops: CDR1 SEHNR, CDR2 FQNEAQ (reference sequence). The CDR3 sequence: CASSLPGGESYNEQFF. In nucleotides, the CDR3 is TGTGCCAGCAGCTTACCAGGGGGGGAATCCTACAATGAGCAGTTCTTC.

This clonotype occurred a few times. The V gene is TRBV10-3, the J gene TRBJ1-1; TRBD1 matches 7 bases. Trimming at V came to 6 bases and at J to 6 bases, leaving 13 bases not matched to a gene. The CDR3 is 15 amino acids. CDR1 and CDR2 (germline): ENHRY, SYGVKD. The CDR3 sequence: CAIRLDRAQDAEAFF. The DNA for the CDR3 is TGTGCCATCAGGCTAGACAGGGCCCAGGACGCTGAAGCTTTCTTT.

This clonotype was seen more than once but under ten times. The chain combines TRBV12-5 with TRBJ2-2; no definite D call. CDR1 LGHNT and CDR2 FRNRAP come from the germline V gene. The CDR3 is 14 amino acids. The germline V and J ends were trimmed by 4 bases and 6 bases, with 12 bases remaining between them. CDR3 coding DNA: TGTGCTAGTGGTTGGCCTAATGTCGCCGGGGAGCTGTTTTTT. Translation: CASGWPNVAGELFF.

The chain couples TRBV5-1 to TRBJ2-7; 9 bases are a match to TRBD1. Looked up from germline, CDR1 is SGHRS and CDR2 is YFSETQ. With 2 bases clipped from V and 5 bases from J, the junction kept 8 bases outside the gene matches. The CDR3 covers 15 residues. CDR3 region: CASSFLQGARDEQYF. CDR3 DNA sequence: TGCGCCAGCAGCTTCTTACAGGGGGCGAGGGACGAGCAGTACTTC.

This clonotype was observed at least ten times. The V gene is TRBV29-1, the J gene TRBJ1-1; maybe TRBD1 (5 bases). The ends were cut back, 6 bases at V and 2 bases at J, with 16 bases in the middle. This CDR3 contains 14 residues. Germline V gives CDR1 SQVTM, CDR2 ANQGSEA. The CDR3 nucleotides read TGCAGCGTAGCTATAAGGGGTACAAACACTGAAGCTTTCTTT. It encodes CSVAIRGTNTEAFF.

The gene calls are TRBV4-3 and TRBJ2-2, with 7 bases aligning to TRBD1. The J segment lost 0 bases and the V segment lost 0 bases, leaving 7 bases of the junction unmatched. The germline V gene has CDR1 LGHNA and CDR2 YSLEER. The CDR3 runs to 18 residues. CDR3 nucleotides: TGCGCCAGCAGCCAAGAAGACAGGGAATTCGCGAACACCGGGGAGCTGTTTTTT. Its translation: CASSQEDREFANTGELFF.

Ten or more counts support this clonotype. The J gene is TRBJ2-3, the V gene TRBV3-1, with 9 positions matching TRBD1. Germline V gene lookup returns CDR1 LGHDT and CDR2 YNNKEL (reference sequence). There are 15 residues in the CDR3. The V and J ends lost 1 base and 6 bases, in that order; junction bases with no gene match: 5. The CDR3 region has the DNA TGTGCCAGCAGCCAAGGGACAGGGGTGACGGATACGCAGTATTTT. It translates to CASSQGTGVTDTQYF.

This clonotype has a handful of counts. The chain couples TRBV6-1 to TRBJ2-7; D ambiguous. Germline CDR1 reads MNHNS; CDR2 reads SASEGT. This CDR3 spans 12 amino acids. V was shortened by 4 bases and J by 5 bases, with 9 bases between the two germline ends. CDR3 nucleotides: TGTGCCAGCAGTGGAAGGACGGACGAGCAGTACTTC. This translates into CASSGRTDEQYF.

The chain recombines TRBV5-1 with TRBJ2-3; 10 positions match TRBD2. The ends lost 6 bases at V and 2 bases at J; junction bases unmatched: 3. Germline V lookup: CDR1 SGHRS, CDR2 YFSETQ. The CDR3 spans 14 residues. The CDR3 DNA reads as TGCGCCAGCACGAGCGGGGGGGTCACAGATACGCAGTATTTT. Its protein product is CASTSGGVTDTQYF.

This clonotype was seen ten or more times. The genes are TRBV20-1 and TRBJ2-3; D is unclear. This CDR3 spans 14 amino acids. Trimming stripped 0 bases from V and 4 bases from J, with 11 bases between. Germline values: CDR1 DFQATT, CDR2 SNEGSKA (reference sequence). CDR3 in amino acids: CSARDPGRADTQYF. The DNA of the CDR3 is TGCAGTGCTAGAGACCCTGGCCGCGCAGATACGCAGTATTTT.

In its sample, this clonotype was seen many times. The J gene is TRBJ2-3, the V gene TRBV11-2; D uncertain. Looked up from germline, CDR1 is SGHAT and CDR2 is FQNNGV. V lost 8 bases and J lost 7, with 13 bases in between. This CDR3 has 12 amino acids. For the CDR3, the DNA is TGTGCCAGCTCCGATGGGGTCTATACGCAGTATTTT. Residues: CASSDGVYTQYF.

A few counts support this clonotype. The rearrangement uses TRBV6-5 and TRBJ2-7; D is perhaps TRBD2 (6 bases). Germline values: CDR1 MNHEY, CDR2 SVGAGI. The CDR3 is made up of 14 amino acids. V was pared by 10 bases and J by 0 bases, with 16 bases between. The CDR3 DNA follows: TGTGCCACTACGAGGGTCGGGAGCTCCTACGAGCAGTACTTC. Its protein is CATTRVGSSYEQYF.

A few counts support this clonotype. The chain joins TRBV12-3 or TRBV12-4 to TRBJ2-7; D ambiguous. The V gene lost 3 bases and the J gene lost 7 bases, with 13 bases spanning the gap. The CDR3 loop spans 13 amino acids. CDR3 region: CASSFEIVREQYF. The CDR3 DNA reads TGTGCCAGCAGTTTTGAAATAGTACGAGAGCAGTACTTC.

This clonotype was seen many times. The rearrangement joins TRBV2 to TRBJ1-5; D might be TRBD1 (5 bases). CDR1 is SNHLY, CDR2 FYNNEI, per germline. This CDR3 has 14 residues. With 3 bases removed from V and 4 bases from J, the gap between germline ends came to 10 bases. CDR3 sequence: CASSEGGSNQPQHF. In DNA form, the CDR3 reads TGTGCCAGCAGTGAGGGGGGGTCTAATCAGCCCCAGCATTTT.

The chain employs TRBV28 and TRBJ1-1, with TRBD1 identical over 8 bases. Germline lookup yields CDR1 MDHEN and CDR2 SYDVKM. V lost 7 bases to trimming and J lost 1 base; unmatched junction nucleotides: 5. The CDR3 spans 14 residues. The CDR3: CASNPDRGNTEAFF. CDR3 nucleotide sequence: TGTGCCAGCAATCCAGACAGGGGGAACACTGAAGCTTTCTTT.